The subject of this entry is one T cell receptor beta chain. These data belong to a study of CD8+ T cells in alopecia areata. Noted treatment: oral pan-JAK inhibitor, 5-10 mg twice daily. It was cDNA, reverse transcribed from extracted RNA, that served as the sequencing template. Repertoires were generated with immunoSEQ multiplex PCR, while TCRdb's copy carries only in-frame clones and drops some. The repertoire holds some 240,000 clones, with about 58% as singletons. Per the germline V gene, CDR1 is SGHTA and CDR2 is FQGNSA. The CDR3 covers 14 residues. With V trimmed by 4 bases and J by 4 bases, 3 bases remained unmatched.

This receptor was identified in a human donor with alopecia areata. This material consisted of CD4+ T cells sorted from blood, taken at week 4, from a patient treated with tofacitinib. The chain recombines TRBV7-2 with TRBJ2-5; TRBD1 matches at 10 bases. The CDR3, as DNA: TGTGCCAGCAGCTCCGGACAGGGGGGAGAGACCCAGTACTTC. This gives the protein CASSSGQGGETQYF.